This T cell receptor (beta chain) emerged from a study of blood T cells in healthy people across ages. The donors, aged roughly 6 to 90, were healthy Caucasians from Russia. Isolation yielded PBMCs, at least 6 million per sample, in every case. Together with a sample-barcoded 5' primer, a J-beta primer mix was included in a second PCR lasting about 7 to 11 cycles. From the 5' RACE reads, TCRdb called clonotypes with MiXCR, one entry per CDR3 protein. The sample lists some 880,000 distinct CDR3 sequences, 35% to 40% seen once, with 10% to 15% in the top ten. With 0 bases removed from V and 5 bases from J, the gap between germline ends came to 14 bases. The length of the CDR3 is 16 residues. Germline V gene lookup returns CDR1 SGHDN and CDR2 FVKESK.

The receptor's source is a man aged 18 to 35 in good health. Sequenced: blood. The chain carries TRBV14 and TRBJ1-5; maybe TRBD1 (5 bases). CDR3 in DNA: TGTGCCAGCAGCCAAGATGGAGACAGCAAGGATCAGCCCCAGCATTTT. This sequence encodes CASSQDGDSKDQPQHF. Full variable domain (missing parts from reference TRBV14 and TRBJ1-5): EAGVTQFPSHSVIEKGQTVTLRCDPISGHDNLYWYRRVMGKEIKFLLHFVKESKQDESGMPNNRFLAERTGGTYSTLKVQPAELEDSGVYFCASSQDGDSKDQPQHFGDGTRLSIL.